Presented here are 5 T cell receptor beta chains from one specimen sequenced in a study of blood T cell repertoires in COVID-19. The repertoire was sequenced with immunoSEQ multiplex PCR; TCRdb's copy has only in-frame clones and lacks some. The sample holds a few hundred thousand clones, 87% seen once. Sequencing input: PBMCs or T cells enriched from blood (not recorded which). These receptors originate from a woman aged 30 to 39 who had recovered from COVID-19.

This clone was found once. The chain uses TRBV5-6 and TRBJ2-4, with a tentative D call TRBD2 (6 bases). The V gene lost 5 bases and the J gene lost 6 bases, with 12 bases spanning the gap. From germline, CDR1 is SGHDT and CDR2 YYEEEE. The CDR3 contains 13 residues. Here the CDR3 DNA reads TGTGCCAGCAGGGAGGGTCGAGGAAACATTCAGTACTTC. Its translation is CASREGRGNIQYF.

This sequence joins TRBV6-2 or TRBV6-3 and TRBJ2-6, with 8 bases fitting TRBD1. V lost 5 bases and J lost 0; bases outside the gene matches: 3. This CDR3 region has 16 residues. Germline CDR1 MNHEY, CDR2 SVGEGT. CDR3 amino acids: CASSRQGPSGANVLTF. CDR3 coding DNA: TGTGCCAGCAGTCGACAGGGGCCCTCTGGGGCCAACGTCCTGACTTTC.

Concerning this clone: Other DNA sequences in this specimen translate into the identical CDR3. The rearrangement links TRBV9 to TRBJ2-3; D is unclear. V shed 0 bases and J shed 6 bases, with 5 bases lying between them. Looked up from germline, CDR1 is SGDLS and CDR2 is YYNGEE. This CDR3 comprises 12 residues. CDR3 loop: CASSVGEDTQYF. DNA of the CDR3: TGTGCCAGCAGCGTAGGTGAGGATACGCAGTATTTT.

This chain connects TRBV7-9 to TRBJ2-2; D is perhaps TRBD1 (6 bases). The V gene lost 2 bases and the J gene lost 3 bases, with 10 bases spanning the gap. Per germline, CDR1 SEHNR and CDR2 FQNEAQ (reference sequence). The CDR3 spans 15 residues. CDR3 sequence: CASSLRRQDTGELFF. CDR3 in DNA: TGTGCCAGCAGCTTACGTAGACAGGACACCGGGGAGCTGTTTTTT.

This sequence joins TRBV4-2 and TRBJ2-2; D is perhaps TRBD2 (6 bases). This CDR3 has 15 amino acids. Between the trimmed V and J ends, which lost 5 bases and 3 bases, there was a span of 13 bases. Germline V gene sequence: CDR1 LGHNA, CDR2 YNFKEQ. The CDR3 region is CASSGDFIDTGELFF. The CDR3, as DNA: TGTGCCAGCAGCGGGGACTTTATCGACACCGGGGAGCTGTTTTTT.